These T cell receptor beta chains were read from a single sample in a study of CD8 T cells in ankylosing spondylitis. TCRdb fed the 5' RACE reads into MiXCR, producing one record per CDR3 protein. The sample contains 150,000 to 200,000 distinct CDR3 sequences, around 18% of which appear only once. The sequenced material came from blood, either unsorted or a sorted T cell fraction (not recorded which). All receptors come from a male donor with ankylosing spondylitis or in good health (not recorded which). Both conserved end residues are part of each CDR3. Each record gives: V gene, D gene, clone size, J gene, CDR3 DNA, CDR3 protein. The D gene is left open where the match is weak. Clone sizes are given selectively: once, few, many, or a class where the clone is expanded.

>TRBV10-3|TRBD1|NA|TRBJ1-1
TGTGCCATCAGCCTGACAGGGACGAACACTGAAGCTTTCTTT
CAISLTGTNTEAFF
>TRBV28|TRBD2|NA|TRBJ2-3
TGTGCCAGCAGTTTAATAGCGGGAGTCCCCGAGGGTACCACAGATACGCAGTATTTT
CASSLIAGVPEGTTDTQYF
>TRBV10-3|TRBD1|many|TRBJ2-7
TGTGCCACGGGACAGGAATACTACGAGCAGTACTTC
CATGQEYYEQYF
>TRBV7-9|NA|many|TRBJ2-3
TGTGCCAGCAGCTTAGTGAGGACACTCACAGATACGCAGTATTTT
CASSLVRTLTDTQYF
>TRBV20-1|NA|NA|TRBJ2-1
TGCAGTGGCACCTTAGCGGAAGAAGGCAATGAGCAGTTCTTC
CSGTLAEEGNEQFF
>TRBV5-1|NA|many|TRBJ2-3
TGCGCCAGCAGCTTGGACCTAGCAGATACGCAGTATTTT
CASSLDLADTQYF
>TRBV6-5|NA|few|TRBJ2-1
TGTGCCAGCAGTTACTCGGGCAAAGGACCCTACAATGAGCAGTTCTTC
CASSYSGKGPYNEQFF
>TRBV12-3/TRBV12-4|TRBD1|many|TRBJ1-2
TGTGCCAGCAGTAGGGACAGGGGGCATGATGGCTACACCTTC
CASSRDRGHDGYTF
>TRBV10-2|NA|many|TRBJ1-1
TGCGCCAGCTCCGGGCTTTTCGGCACTGAAGCTTTCTTT
CASSGLFGTEAFF
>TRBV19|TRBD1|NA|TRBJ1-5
TGTGCCAGTAGTCTAAACCAGGGGGTTAGCAATCAGCCCCAGCATTTT
CASSLNQGVSNQPQHF
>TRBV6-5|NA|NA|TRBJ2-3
TGTGCCAGCAGTTACTCGGCGGCCCGTAGCACAGATACGCAGTATTTT
CASSYSAARSTDTQYF
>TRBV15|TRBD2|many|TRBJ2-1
TGTGCCACCAGCCCCAGACTAGCGGGAGCTCGCAATGAGCAGTTCTTC
CATSPRLAGARNEQFF
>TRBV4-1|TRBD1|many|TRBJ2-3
TGCGCCAGCAGCCAGTGGACAGGGAAGAGCACAGATACGCAGTATTTT
CASSQWTGKSTDTQYF
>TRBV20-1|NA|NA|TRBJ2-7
TGCAGTGCTAGATCGGGACTTACCTACGAGCAGTACTTC
CSARSGLTYEQYF
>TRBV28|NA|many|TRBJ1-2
TGTGCCAGCAGTCTACACCGGGACACTAATGGCTACACCTTC
CASSLHRDTNGYTF
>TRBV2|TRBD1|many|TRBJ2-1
TGTGCCAGCAGTGAGGACAGGGTAAAGTTCTTC
CASSEDRVKFF
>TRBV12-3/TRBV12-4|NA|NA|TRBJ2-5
TGTGCCAGCAGTTTATCAGGTCTTGAGGGAGAGACCCAGTACTTC
CASSLSGLEGETQYF
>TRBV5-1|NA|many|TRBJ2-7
TGCGCCAGCAGCTTGGGACAGGTGTTCTCCTACGAGCAGTACTTC
CASSLGQVFSYEQYF
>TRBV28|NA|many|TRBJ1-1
TGTGCCAGCTGTCCCCTAGGGCAGGGGAAGAAGAACACTGAAGCTTTCTTT
CASCPLGQGKKNTEAFF
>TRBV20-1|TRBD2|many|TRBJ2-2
TGCAGTGCTAGGGCTAGCGGGAGGGCCCTCGACACCGGGGAGCTGTTTTTT
CSARASGRALDTGELFF
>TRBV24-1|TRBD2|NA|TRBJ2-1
TGTGCCACCAGTGATTTGCGACTAGCGGGATGGGGGGAGCAGTTCTTC
CATSDLRLAGWGEQFF
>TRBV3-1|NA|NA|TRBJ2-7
TGTGCCAGCAGCCCGGGGGGCCAGTTCCTCTACGAGCAGTACTTC
CASSPGGQFLYEQYF
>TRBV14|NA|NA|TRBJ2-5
TGTGCCAGCAGCCGGGAGTTAAGAGAGACCCAGTACTTC
CASSRELRETQYF
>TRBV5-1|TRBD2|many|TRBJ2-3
TGCGCCAGCAGCTTAGGGACTAGCGGGAGGGCCGGAACAGATACGCAGTATTTT
CASSLGTSGRAGTDTQYF
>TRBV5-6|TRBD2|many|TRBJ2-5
TGTGCCAGCAGCTCTTTAGCGGGAGGCCCTGTTGAGACCCAGTACTTC
CASSSLAGGPVETQYF
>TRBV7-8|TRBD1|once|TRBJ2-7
TGTGCCAGCAGCGCCCGGACAGGCTCCTACGAGCAGTACTTC
CASSARTGSYEQYF
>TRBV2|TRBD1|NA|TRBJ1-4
TGTGCCAGCAGTGCGACAGGGGGAACTAATGAAAAACTGTTTTTT
CASSATGGTNEKLFF
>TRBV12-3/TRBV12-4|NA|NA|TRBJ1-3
TGTGCCAGCAGTTTTCGGGTTTCTGGAAACACCATATATTTT
CASSFRVSGNTIYF
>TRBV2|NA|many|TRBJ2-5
TGTGCCAGCAGTGTTCCCGGGGCCACTCCCCGAGGGCAGACCCAGTACTTC
CASSVPGATPRGQTQYF
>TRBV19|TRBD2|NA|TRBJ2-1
TGTGCCAGTAGTATCCTAAATGTTCTAGCGGGAAGAAATGAGCAGTTATTC
CASSILNVLAGRNEQLF
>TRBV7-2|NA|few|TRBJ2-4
TGTGCCAGCAGCTTAGCGCAGCAGGGGTTTCAGTACTTC
CASSLAQQGFQYF
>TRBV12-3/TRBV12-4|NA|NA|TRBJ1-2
TGTGCCAGCAGTTTCAACTATGGCTACACCTTC
CASSFNYGYTF
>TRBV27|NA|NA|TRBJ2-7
TGTGCCAGCAGTGGGGGCGGGCGCTACGAGCAGTACTTC
CASSGGGRYEQYF
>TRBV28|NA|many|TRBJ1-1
TGTGCCAGCAGTTTATTGGGGGTCATGAACACTGAAGCTTTCTTT
CASSLLGVMNTEAFF
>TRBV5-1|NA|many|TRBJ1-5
TGCGCCAGCAGCTTGGCCTACAATCAGCCCCAGCATTTT
CASSLAYNQPQHF
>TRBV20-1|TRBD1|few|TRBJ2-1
TGCAGTGCAGGACAGGGCTCCCTATCCAATGAGCAGTTCTTC
CSAGQGSLSNEQFF
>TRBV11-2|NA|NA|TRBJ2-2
TGTGCCAGCAGCTTCAGGGCGTACACCGGGGAGCTGTTTTTT
CASSFRAYTGELFF
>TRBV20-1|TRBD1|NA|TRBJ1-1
TGCAGTCCCGGACAGGGTACGAACACTGAAGCTTTCTTT
CSPGQGTNTEAFF
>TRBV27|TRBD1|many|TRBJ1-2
TGTGCCAGCAGTTTACAGGGGGTGAACTATGGCTACACCTTC
CASSLQGVNYGYTF
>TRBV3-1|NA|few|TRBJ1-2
TGTGCCAGCAGCCAAGATTCGTTCGGGGCAGTAGATGGCTACACCTTC
CASSQDSFGAVDGYTF
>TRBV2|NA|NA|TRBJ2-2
TGTGCCAGCGGGCCGGGACCGAACACCGGGGAGCTGTTTTTT
CASGPGPNTGELFF
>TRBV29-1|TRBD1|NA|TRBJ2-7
TGCAGCGTTGGATTCACCGGGACAGGGGGAGTCTACGAGCAGTACTTC
CSVGFTGTGGVYEQYF
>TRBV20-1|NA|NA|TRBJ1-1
TGCAGTGCTAGAGATGGGAGGGGGTCGTCGGCTTTCTTT
CSARDGRGSSAFF
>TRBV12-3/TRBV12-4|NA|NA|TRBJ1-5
TGTGCCAGCAGTTTTGGGATGGACAGCAATCAGCCCCAGCATTTT
CASSFGMDSNQPQHF
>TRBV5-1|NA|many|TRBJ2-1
TGCGCCAGCAGCTTGGCCCAGGTAAATGAGCAGTTCTTC
CASSLAQVNEQFF
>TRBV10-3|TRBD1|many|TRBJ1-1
TGTGCCGCAAGACCGGGACAGGGTAGAACTGAAGCTTTCTTT
CAARPGQGRTEAFF
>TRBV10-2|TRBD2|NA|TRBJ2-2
TGCGCCAGCAGTCCACTAGCGGGAGATCTCGGGGAGCTGTTTTTT
CASSPLAGDLGELFF
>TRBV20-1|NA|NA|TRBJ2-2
TGCAGTGCAGGGGGGCACTTCACCGGGGAGCTGTTTTTT
CSAGGHFTGELFF
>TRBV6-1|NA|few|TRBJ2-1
TGTGCCGGATCGTCCGGGGCAGCGAACAATGAGCAGTTCTTC
CAGSSGAANNEQFF
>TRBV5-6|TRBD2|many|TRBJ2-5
TGTGCCAGCAGCGATTTACCCGCGGGAGGGCCCGAGACCCAGTACTTC
CASSDLPAGGPETQYF
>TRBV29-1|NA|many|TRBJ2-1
TGCAGCGCCAGCGTGGGGGCCCCCTACAATGAGCAGTTCTTC
CSASVGAPYNEQFF
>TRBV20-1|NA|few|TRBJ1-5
TGCAGTGCAATCAGGGAGGCGAGGGAGCCCCAGCATTTT
CSAIREAREPQHF
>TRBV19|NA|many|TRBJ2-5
TGTGCCAGTAAGAGGAAGCGGTCCCTTGGGGAGACCCAGTACTTC
CASKRKRSLGETQYF
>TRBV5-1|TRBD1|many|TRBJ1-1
TGCGCCAGCAGCATGGACAGGGCTGAAGCTTTCTTT
CASSMDRAEAFF
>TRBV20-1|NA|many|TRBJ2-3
TGCAGTGCCAGACCCCCTGGGACAGATACGCAGTATTTT
CSARPPGTDTQYF
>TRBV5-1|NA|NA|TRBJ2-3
TGCGCCAGCAGCTTGGCCTGGTCACCTCCCACAGATACGCAGTATTTT
CASSLAWSPPTDTQYF
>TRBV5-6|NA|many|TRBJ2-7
TGTGCCAGCAGCTTTGGACGCAACCTCTACGAGCAGTACTTC
CASSFGRNLYEQYF
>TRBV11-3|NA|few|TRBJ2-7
TGTGCCAGCAGCTCGTACGGCGAGCAGTACTTC
CASSSYGEQYF
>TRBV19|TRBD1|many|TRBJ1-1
TGTGCCAGTAGTATGGACAGGGGGTTGAGCACTGAAGCTTTCTTT
CASSMDRGLSTEAFF